A single TCR beta chain is shown here with its context. What antigen it recognizes has not been identified. No base qualities exist here, and no much larger clone lies one base off it. Ophthalmopathy patients had moderately to severely active disease, with a Clinical Activity Score of 3 or more, a NOSPECS grade of 4 or more, and a disease duration of less than 3 months. Patients with uncontrolled infections, other autoimmune diseases, pregnancy or lactation were excluded. Diagnoses relied on clinical symptoms, serum thyroxine and TRAb, thyroid ultrasound and orbital computed tomography. PBMCs were separated from 7.5 to 10 ml of fresh peripheral blood using Ficoll-Paque density gradient centrifugation. Total RNA was extracted using Trizol reagent, and RNA quality was assessed on an Agilent 2100 Bioanalyzer. This entry is derived from a study of T cells in Graves' hyperthyroidism and ophthalmopathy (dated by TCRdb to the late 2010s). About the full investigation: Peripheral blood samples were taken at the time of initial diagnosis, prior to any treatment. To identify distinguishing TCR V-J signatures, a discovery cohort of 100 or so patients was used, comprising approximately 40 with Graves' ophthalmopathy and some 60 with stable Graves' hyperthyroidism. Thyroid tissue and blood T-cell repertoires from more than five Graves' hyperthyroidism patients were also compared in the study. The 95 to 100 discovery patients were randomly divided into training and test sets at a 7:3 ratio. Prospective prediction of ophthalmopathy was tested in an independent validation cohort of 18 to 20 hyperthyroidism patients and some 17 patients who later progressed to ophthalmopathy. After blood sampling, hyperthyroidism patients were treated with methimazole at a starting dose of 30 mg daily, and ophthalmopathy patients were treated with high-dose intravenous methylprednisolone. The paper reports TCR Vbeta CDR3 sequencing of approximately 140 peripheral blood samples: some 44 ophthalmopathy, 75 to 80 hyperthyroidism and approximately 17 progressor patients. The paper as a whole reports these results and caveats: Sample size was not statistically predetermined, and blinding of investigators to group allocation was not performed. In validation, progression to ophthalmopathy was predicted by the model with 65% to 71% sensitivity and 72% to 85% specificity, a median of approximately 6.5 months before onset. Blood samples also contained most of the expanded thyroid clonotypes (frequency above 0.001), which suggests that blood repertoires may reflect thyroid immune responses. In cross-validation, a model built on a 13 V-J signature told ophthalmopathy apart from stable hyperthyroidism with 85% to 90% sensitivity and roughly 83% specificity, and in testing the same model reached 80%/75%.

TCR beta CDR3 regions were amplified from RNA transcripts. The TCR CDR3 was subjected to a first round of RT-PCR using the HTBI primer set and the Qiagen OneStep RT-PCR kit. A second multiplex PCR round built the libraries, followed by size selection and purification. Sequencing of the libraries was done on an Illumina HiSeq2000 using paired-end 100 bp reads. As for the authors' bioinformatics: SOAPnuke was used to process the raw data, removing reads that contained adapters or uncalled bases, had a mean Phred below 15, or lacked an exact match to the constant primer or identifier. High-quality paired reads were merged with COPE v1.2.5, and unique nucleotide sequences were defined as clonotypes. Clonotypes were aligned to IMGT TRBV, TRBD and TRBJ reference segments using MiTCR v1.1. Analysis was restricted to V-J combinations with a frequency above 0.0001, which covered 99% to 99.2% of repertoires. The TCS score was defined as F50 (clonal expansion) divided by E x V (chaos), with BLOSUM62-based TCRdist calculated between CDR3 peptides within each V-J. Welch's t-statistics and random forest reduced fewer than 550 V-J features to around 14, which were used in a naive Bayes classifier (R e1071). In TCRdb, the public reads were trimmed at Q25 with fastp and aligned with MiXCR, with productive beta chains retained. CDR3 protein duplicates are merged, each entry listing the most common genes and DNA. TCRdb's processing, not the authors', yielded these V and J calls. Across this sample there are fewer than 250,000 distinct CDR3 sequences, with around 26% seen only once. The top ten clones comprise around 40% of the sample.

From the germline V gene (reference sequence), CDR1 is DFQATT and CDR2 is SNEGSKA. V was cut back by 5 bases and J by 0 bases, leaving a gap of 14 bases between them. The CDR3, from cysteine to phenylalanine, totals 15 residues. The CDR3 DNA has 45 bases and is translated from base 1. The chain is made from TRBV20-1 and TRBJ1-5; a tentative D call is TRBD1 (6 bases match). The sample consisted of blood. This clonotype was sampled from a woman aged 40 to 50 with Graves' ophthalmopathy. In nucleotides, the sequence is TGCAGTGCTGCCCGGACAGATTATAGCAATCAGCCCCAGCATTTT. Translation gives CSAARTDYSNQPQHF.